The clone carrying this T cell receptor (beta chain) was counted ten times or more. The target antigen is unknown. This sample stems from a study of identical twins. The CDR3 consists of 15 residues. The J segment lost 7 bases and the V segment lost 5 bases, leaving 14 bases of the junction unmatched. A universal primer binding site was introduced by template switching. The final cDNA contained unique molecular identifiers. TCRdb reprocessed the 5' RACE reads with MiXCR, giving one entry per CDR3 protein. Here the sample spans fewer than 250,000 distinct CDR3 sequences, around 10% being singletons. Study-level findings and limits: When twins shared out-of-frame alpha sequences, those sequences had excess low generation probability. Abundant beta clonotypes from cord blood had fewer insertions, unlike memory repertoires, which showed none.

The genes are TRBV12-3 or TRBV12-4 and TRBJ2-7; 7 bases line up with TRBD1. This TCR was recovered from a woman under 30 in good health. What was sequenced was memory (CD45RO+) T cells sorted from blood. The CDR3 loop reads CASSLRQGRMQEQYF. Written as DNA, the CDR3 is TGTGCCAGCAGTCTCCGACAGGGTAGAATGCAGGAGCAGTACTTC.